These 16 T cell receptor beta chains came from one sample sequenced in a study of identical twins. In TCRdb, the 5' RACE reads were re-called with MiXCR into one record per CDR3 protein. This table holds about 890,000 distinct CDR3 sequences, approximately 13% found once. These records were also assigned to another study, of yellow fever vaccine responses in identical twins.

Sequences were obtained from PBMCs. The receptors were sampled from a woman aged 18-30 years in good health.

This rearrangement joins TRBV3-1 to TRBJ1-6, with D perhaps TRBD1 (6 bases). The CDR3 runs 15 residues. The V and J ends lost 1 base and 5 bases respectively, with 9 bases between them. In germline, CDR1 is LGHDT, CDR2 YNNKEL (reference sequence). CDR3 loop: CASSQGRTDNSPLHF. The CDR3 DNA is TGTGCCAGCAGCCAAGGACGGACAGATAATTCACCCCTCCACTTT.

The chain couples TRBV18 to TRBJ1-4; no firm D call. The CDR3 has 14 residues. CDR1 is KGHSH, CDR2 LQKENI, per germline. Between the trimmed V and J ends, which lost 0 bases and 3 bases, there was a span of 5 bases. CDR3: CASSPPDSNEKLFF. The DNA of the CDR3 is TGTGCCAGCTCACCACCAGATTCTAATGAAAAACTGTTTTTT.

This clonotype was seen only a few times. The V and J genes are TRBV4-1 and TRBJ2-7, with 13 bases aligning to TRBD2. V trimming: 6 bases; J trimming: 6 bases; junction bases outside the gene matches: 11. CDR1 is MGHRA and CDR2 is YSYEKL in the germline V gene. The CDR3 length is 16 residues. The CDR3, as DNA: TGCGCCAGCAGACGGACTAGCGGGAGCGGTCTCCTCGAGCAGTACTTC. Amino acid sequence: CASRRTSGSGLLEQYF.

This clonotype came up many times. Here the CDR3 reads CASSLERGARSPLHF. The DNA for the CDR3 is TGTGCCAGCAGCTTAGAGAGGGGGGCTAGGTCACCCCTCCACTTT. The chain links TRBV7-2 to TRBJ1-6, with D perhaps matching TRBD1 (6 bases). The V gene lost 1 base and the J gene lost 10 bases, with 14 bases spanning the gap. The CDR3 extends over 15 amino acids. The germline CDR1 and CDR2 sequences are SGHTA and FQGNSA.

This chain connects TRBV20-1 to TRBJ1-5; D uncertain. The CDR3 contains 13 residues. Germline V lookup: CDR1 DFQATT, CDR2 SNEGSKA (reference sequence). Trimming removed 3 bases from V and 7 bases from J, with 13 bases in between. The CDR3 coding sequence is TGCAGTGCTAGTCCGACGGCATTCCAGCCCCAGCATTTT. Its protein is CSASPTAFQPQHF.

In this sample, this clonotype turned up a few times. This chain uses TRBV5-1 with TRBJ2-7, with 13 bases matching TRBD2. CDR3 length equals 17 residues. From germline, CDR1 is SGHRS and CDR2 YFSETQ. Trimming took 0 bases from V and 0 from J; bases not matched to a gene: 3. The CDR3 bases are TGCGCCAGCAGCTTGGCGGGACTAGCGGGACCCTCCTACGAGCAGTACTTC. Translated, it gives CASSLAGLAGPSYEQYF. Variable domain in full (rest from reference TRBV5-1 and TRBJ2-7): KAGVTQTPRYLIKTRGQQVTLSCSPISGHRSVSWYQQTPGQGLQFLFEYFSETQRNKGNFPGRFSGRQFSNSRSEMNVSTLELGDSALYLCASSLAGLAGPSYEQYFGPGTRLTVT.

This clonotype was counted a few times. The V call is TRBV2, the J call TRBJ2-2, with 10 nucleotides matching TRBD2. The CDR3 consists of 14 residues. The J segment lost 5 bases and the V segment lost 6 bases, leaving 3 bases of the junction unmatched. Germline CDR1 reads SNHLY; CDR2 reads FYNNEI. The CDR3 bases are TGTGCCAGCAGGGGACTAGCGAGGACCGGGGAGCTGTTTTTT. Residues: CASRGLARTGELFF.

The rearrangement uses TRBV23-1 and TRBJ2-6; D remains ambiguous. TRBV23-1 is an open reading frame, and its role is uncertain. This CDR3 has 16 amino acids. V lost 4 bases and J 0 bases, leaving 10 bases between the germline ends. DNA of the CDR3: TGCGCCAGCAGTCCCTATCACCACTCTGGGGCCAACGTCCTGACTTTC. It codes for CASSPYHHSGANVLTF.

This clonotype has at least ten counts. The chain combines TRBV5-1 with TRBJ2-7, with D maybe TRBD2 (6 bases). Germline assignment: CDR1 SGHRS and CDR2 YFSETQ. The CDR3 runs to 15 residues. V lost 4 bases to trimming and J lost 0 bases, with 14 bases between them. Here the CDR3 DNA reads TGCGCCAGCAGCCGGTTGGGACTTCGCTCCTACGAGCAGTACTTC. This sequence encodes CASSRLGLRSYEQYF.

V gene TRBV27 combines with J gene TRBJ1-5; maybe TRBD1 (5 bases). The V end was cut by 5 bases, the J end by 6 bases, with 11 bases between. Germline lookup yields CDR1 MNHEY and CDR2 SMNVEV (reference sequence). This CDR3 comprises 13 residues. The CDR3 DNA reads TGTGCCAGCAGTAAAGGGGAGGCTCAGCCCCAGCATTTT. It yields the protein CASSKGEAQPQHF.

This clonotype was recorded a few times. The DNA of the CDR3 is TGTGCCAGCAGTGATTTGTGGCAGAATAAGGAGGGCCTGAGAGAGCAGTACTTC. Translated, it gives CASSDLWQNKEGLREQYF. This chain connects TRBV2 to TRBJ2-7, with D possibly being TRBD2 (6 bases). Trimming removed 3 bases from V and 7 bases from J, with 28 bases in between. The CDR3 loop spans 18 amino acids. CDR1 and CDR2 from the germline V gene are SNHLY and FYNNEI.

The V and J genes are TRBV19 and TRBJ2-5; TRBD1 or TRBD2 may be the D gene (7 bases each). The CDR3 totals 16 residues. Germline V gene sequence: CDR1 LNHDA, CDR2 SQIVND (reference sequence). V was trimmed by 4 bases and J by 1 base, leaving 16 bases between them. CDR3 nucleotides: TGTGCCAGTAGTAGGGGAGGGACAGCTTCCCAAGAGACCCAGTACTTC. It encodes CASSRGGTASQETQYF. Drawing the rest from reference TRBV19 and TRBJ2-5, the complete variable domain is DGGITQSPKYLFRKEGQNVTLSCEQNLNHDAMYWYRQDPGQGLRLIYYSQIVNDFQKGDIAEGYSVSREKKESFPLTVTSAQKNPTAFYLCASSRGGTASQETQYFGPGTRLLVL.

The sample holds a few counts of this clonotype. The rearrangement joins TRBV20-1 to TRBJ2-5; 7 bases match TRBD2. CDR3 length: 14 amino acids. V lost 3 bases, J lost 7 bases, and 11 bases stayed unmatched. Germline V gene data show CDR1 as DFQATT and CDR2 as SNEGSKA (reference sequence). CDR3 coding DNA: TGCAGTGCTAGCTTGGCGGGAGTGCAGGGGACCCAGTACTTC. This gives the protein CSASLAGVQGTQYF.

This clonotype was seen a handful of times. The chain combines TRBV4-1 with TRBJ1-2, with D unclear. Germline assignment: CDR1 MGHRA and CDR2 YSYEKL. The CDR3 runs to 14 residues. Trimming stripped 1 base from V and 6 bases from J, with 12 bases between. CDR3 region: CASSQGVLSDGYTF. The CDR3 DNA sequence: TGCGCCAGCAGCCAAGGGGTCCTCAGCGATGGCTACACCTTC.

This clonotype was detected ten times or more. The rearrangement joins TRBV20-1 to TRBJ2-1; D is possibly TRBD1 or TRBD2 (6 bases each). The CDR3 sequence is 15 residues long. The V gene's germline CDR1 is DFQATT and CDR2 SNEGSKA (reference sequence). V gave up 2 bases and J gave up 2 bases, with 13 bases separating them. The CDR3 DNA sequence: TGCAGTGCTAGACAGGGGACGGGGGCCTACAATGAGCAGTTCTTC. Translating gives CSARQGTGAYNEQFF.

This clonotype was seen many times. This rearrangement joins TRBV9 to TRBJ1-2; unclear D gene. From germline, CDR1 is SGDLS and CDR2 YYNGEE. V lost 0 bases and J lost 8, with 8 bases in between. The CDR3 covers 12 residues. The CDR3 nucleotides are TGTGCCAGCAGCGTAGGGAGCTACGGCTACACCTTC. Its protein product is CASSVGSYGYTF.